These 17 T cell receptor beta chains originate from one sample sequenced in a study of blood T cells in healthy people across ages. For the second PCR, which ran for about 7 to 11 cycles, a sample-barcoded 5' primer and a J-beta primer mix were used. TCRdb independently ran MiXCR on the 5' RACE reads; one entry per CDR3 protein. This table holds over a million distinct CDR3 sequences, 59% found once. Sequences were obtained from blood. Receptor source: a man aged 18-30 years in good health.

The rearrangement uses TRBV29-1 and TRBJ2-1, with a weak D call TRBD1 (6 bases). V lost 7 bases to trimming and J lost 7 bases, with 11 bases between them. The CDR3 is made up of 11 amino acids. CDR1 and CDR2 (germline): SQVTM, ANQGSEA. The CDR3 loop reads CSGKRGNEQFF. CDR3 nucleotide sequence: TGCAGCGGGAAAAGGGGGAATGAGCAGTTCTTC.

The CDR3: CASSLKPGLAGYNEQFF. The CDR3 DNA reads as TGTGCCAGCAGTTTAAAGCCCGGACTAGCGGGGTATAATGAGCAGTTCTTC. The rearrangement links TRBV27 to TRBJ2-1; 12 positions match TRBD2. This CDR3 is built from 17 residues. Germline V gene data show CDR1 as MNHEY and CDR2 as SMNVEV (reference sequence). Trimming took 2 bases from V and 7 from J; bases not matched to a gene: 9.

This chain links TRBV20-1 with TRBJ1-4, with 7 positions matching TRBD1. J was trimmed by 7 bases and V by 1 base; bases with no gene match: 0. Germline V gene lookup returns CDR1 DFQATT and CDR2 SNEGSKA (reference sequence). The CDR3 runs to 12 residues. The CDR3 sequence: CSARAGGEKLFF. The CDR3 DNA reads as TGCAGTGCTAGAGCAGGGGGTGAAAAACTGTTTTTT.

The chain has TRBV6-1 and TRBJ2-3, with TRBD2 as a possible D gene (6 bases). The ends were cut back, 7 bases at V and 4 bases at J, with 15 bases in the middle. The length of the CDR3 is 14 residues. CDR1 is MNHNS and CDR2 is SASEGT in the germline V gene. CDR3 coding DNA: TGTGCCAGCACTACCGCGTGGGGGGCAGATACGCAGTATTTT. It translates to CASTTAWGADTQYF.

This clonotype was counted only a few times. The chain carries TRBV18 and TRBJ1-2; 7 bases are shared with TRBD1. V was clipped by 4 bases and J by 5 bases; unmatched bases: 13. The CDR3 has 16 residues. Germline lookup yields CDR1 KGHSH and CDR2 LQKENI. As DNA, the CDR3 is TGTGCCAGCTCACGACAGGGAGCCCTAGAGGGGTATGGCTACACCTTC. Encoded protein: CASSRQGALEGYGYTF.

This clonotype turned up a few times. The CDR3 sequence: CASSLEGTGGYGYTF. The DNA for the CDR3 is TGCGCCAGCAGCTTGGAAGGAACTGGGGGCTATGGCTACACCTTC. The V gene is TRBV5-1, the J gene TRBJ1-2; D might be TRBD1 (5 bases). The CDR3 extends over 15 amino acids. CDR1 and CDR2 from the germline V gene are SGHRS and YFSETQ. V was pared by 0 bases and J by 4 bases, with 13 bases between.

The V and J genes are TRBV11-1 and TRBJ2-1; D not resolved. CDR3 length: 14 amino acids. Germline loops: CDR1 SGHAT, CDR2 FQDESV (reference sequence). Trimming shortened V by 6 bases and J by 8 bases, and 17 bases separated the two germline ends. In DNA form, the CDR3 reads TGTGCCAGCAGTTATACATACGGACGGTATGAGCAGTTCTTC. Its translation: CASSYTYGRYEQFF.

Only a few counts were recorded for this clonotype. In DNA form, the CDR3 reads TGCAGTGCCCCCTGGAGTAGCGGGGGGACCTACGAGCAGTACTTC. It codes for CSAPWSSGGTYEQYF. J is TRBJ2-7 and V is TRBV20-1, with 10 bases aligning to TRBD2. With 6 bases clipped from V and 2 bases from J, the junction kept 10 bases outside the gene matches. Germline assignment: CDR1 DFQATT and CDR2 SNEGSKA (reference sequence). This CDR3 has 15 amino acids.

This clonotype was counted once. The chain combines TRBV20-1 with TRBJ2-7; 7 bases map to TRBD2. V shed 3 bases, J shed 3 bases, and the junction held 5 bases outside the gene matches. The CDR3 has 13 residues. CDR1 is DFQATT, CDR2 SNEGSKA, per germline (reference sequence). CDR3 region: CSARDGRHYEQYF. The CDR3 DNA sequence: TGCAGTGCTAGGGACGGGAGGCACTACGAGCAGTACTTC.

CDR3 amino acids: CASSRRGTSGDNEQFF. The CDR3 nucleotides are TGTGCCAGCAGCCGCAGAGGGACTAGCGGAGACAATGAGCAGTTCTTC. The chain carries TRBV11-2 and TRBJ2-1, with 11 nucleotides matching TRBD2. The junction had 8 bases not matched to a gene; V was cut back by 5 bases and J by 5 bases. The V gene's germline CDR1 is SGHAT and CDR2 FQNNGV. The length of the CDR3 is 16 residues.

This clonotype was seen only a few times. CDR3 region: CASSQGDRENEKLFF. DNA for the CDR3: TGCGCCAGCAGCCAAGGGGACAGAGAGAATGAAAAACTGTTTTTT. The V gene is TRBV4-3, the J gene TRBJ1-4, with 7 bases identical to TRBD1. J lost 5 bases, V lost 1 base, and 4 bases had no gene match. The CDR3 has 15 residues. In germline, CDR1 is LGHNA, CDR2 YSLEER.

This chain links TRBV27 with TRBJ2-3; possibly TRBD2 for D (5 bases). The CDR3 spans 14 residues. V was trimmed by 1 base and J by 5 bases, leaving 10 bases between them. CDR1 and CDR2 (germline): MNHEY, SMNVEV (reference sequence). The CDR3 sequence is CASSLYPGIDTQYF. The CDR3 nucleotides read TGTGCCAGCAGTTTATATCCGGGAATAGATACGCAGTATTTT.

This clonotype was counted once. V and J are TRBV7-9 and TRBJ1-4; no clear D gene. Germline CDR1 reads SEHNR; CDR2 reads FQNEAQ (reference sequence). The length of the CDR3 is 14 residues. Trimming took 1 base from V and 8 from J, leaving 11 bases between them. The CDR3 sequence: CASSLVGKEEKLFF. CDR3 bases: TGTGCCAGCAGCTTAGTTGGGAAGGAGGAAAAACTGTTTTTT.

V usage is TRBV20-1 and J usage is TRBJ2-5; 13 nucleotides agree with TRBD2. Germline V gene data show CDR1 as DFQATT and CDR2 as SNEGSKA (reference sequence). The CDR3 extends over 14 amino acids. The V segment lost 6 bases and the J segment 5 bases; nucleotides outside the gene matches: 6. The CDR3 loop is CSAATSGGWETQYF. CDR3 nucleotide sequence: TGCAGTGCGGCGACTAGCGGGGGGTGGGAGACCCAGTACTTC.

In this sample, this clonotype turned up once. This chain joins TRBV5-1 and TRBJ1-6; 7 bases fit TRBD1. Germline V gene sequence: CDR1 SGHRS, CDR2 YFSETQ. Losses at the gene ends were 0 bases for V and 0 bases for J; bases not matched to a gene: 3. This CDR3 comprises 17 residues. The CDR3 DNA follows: TGCGCCAGCAGCTTGGGTCAGGGGGGCTCCTATAATTCACCCCTCCACTTT. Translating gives CASSLGQGGSYNSPLHF.

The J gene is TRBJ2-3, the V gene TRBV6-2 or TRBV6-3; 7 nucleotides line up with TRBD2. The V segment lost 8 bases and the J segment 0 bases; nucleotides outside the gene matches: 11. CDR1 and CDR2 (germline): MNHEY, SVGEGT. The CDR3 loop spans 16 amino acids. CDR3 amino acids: CASGSVKRGSTDTQYF. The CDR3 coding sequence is TGTGCCAGCGGTTCGGTGAAGCGGGGAAGCACAGATACGCAGTATTTT.

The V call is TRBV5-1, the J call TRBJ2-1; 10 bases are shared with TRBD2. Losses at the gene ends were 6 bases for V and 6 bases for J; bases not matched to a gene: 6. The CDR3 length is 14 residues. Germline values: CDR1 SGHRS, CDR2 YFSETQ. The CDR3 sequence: CASIGLAAGNEQFF. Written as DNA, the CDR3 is TGCGCCAGCATCGGACTAGCGGCGGGCAATGAGCAGTTCTTC.